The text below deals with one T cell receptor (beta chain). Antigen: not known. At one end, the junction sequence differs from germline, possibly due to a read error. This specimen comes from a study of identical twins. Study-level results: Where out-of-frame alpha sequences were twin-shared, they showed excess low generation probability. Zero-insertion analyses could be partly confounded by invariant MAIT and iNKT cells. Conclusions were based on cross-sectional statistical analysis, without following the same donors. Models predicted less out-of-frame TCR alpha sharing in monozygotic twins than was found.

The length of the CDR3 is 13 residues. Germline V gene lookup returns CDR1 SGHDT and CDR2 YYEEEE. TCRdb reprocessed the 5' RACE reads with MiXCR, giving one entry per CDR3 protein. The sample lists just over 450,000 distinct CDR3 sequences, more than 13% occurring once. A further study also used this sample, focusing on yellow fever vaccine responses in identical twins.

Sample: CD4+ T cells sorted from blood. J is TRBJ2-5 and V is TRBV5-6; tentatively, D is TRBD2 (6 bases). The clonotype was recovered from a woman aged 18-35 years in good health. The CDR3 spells CASSFSHPGDLDF. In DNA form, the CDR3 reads TGTGCCAGCAGCTTTTCCCACCCGGGAGATCTCGACTTC.